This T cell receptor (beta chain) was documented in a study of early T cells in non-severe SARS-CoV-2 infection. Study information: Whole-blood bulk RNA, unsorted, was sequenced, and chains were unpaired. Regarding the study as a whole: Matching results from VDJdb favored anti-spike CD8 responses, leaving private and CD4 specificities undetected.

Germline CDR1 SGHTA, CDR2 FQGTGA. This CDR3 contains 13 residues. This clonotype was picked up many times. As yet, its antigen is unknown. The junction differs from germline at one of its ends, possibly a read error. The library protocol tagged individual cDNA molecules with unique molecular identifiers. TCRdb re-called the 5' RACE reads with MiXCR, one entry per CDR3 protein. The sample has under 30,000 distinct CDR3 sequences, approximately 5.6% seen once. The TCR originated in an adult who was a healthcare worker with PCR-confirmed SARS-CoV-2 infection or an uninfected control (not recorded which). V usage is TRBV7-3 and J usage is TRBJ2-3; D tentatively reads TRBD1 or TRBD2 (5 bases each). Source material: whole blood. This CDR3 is CATSSGGADTQYF. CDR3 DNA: TGTGCCACCAGCTCTGGGGGAGCAGATACGCAGTATTTT.